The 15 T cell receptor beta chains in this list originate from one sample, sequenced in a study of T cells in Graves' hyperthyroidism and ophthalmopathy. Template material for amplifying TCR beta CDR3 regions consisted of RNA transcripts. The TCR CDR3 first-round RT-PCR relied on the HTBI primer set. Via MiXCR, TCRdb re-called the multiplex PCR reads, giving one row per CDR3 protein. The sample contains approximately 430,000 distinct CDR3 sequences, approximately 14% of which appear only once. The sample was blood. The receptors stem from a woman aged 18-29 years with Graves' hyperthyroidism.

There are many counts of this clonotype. The DNA for the CDR3 is TGTGCCAGCAGTGTCGGGACAGTGAACACCGGGGAGCTGTTTTTT. Translation gives CASSVGTVNTGELFF. The chain links TRBV2 to TRBJ2-2; 7 bases agree with TRBD1. The germline gives CDR1 SNHLY, CDR2 FYNNEI. This CDR3 contains 15 residues. Losses at the gene ends were 4 bases for V and 1 base for J; bases not matched to a gene: 3.

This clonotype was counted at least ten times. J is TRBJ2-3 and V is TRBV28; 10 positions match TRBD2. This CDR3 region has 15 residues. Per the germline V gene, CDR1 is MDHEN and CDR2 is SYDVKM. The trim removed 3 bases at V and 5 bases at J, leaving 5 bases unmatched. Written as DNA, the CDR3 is TGTGCCAGCAGTTTCAGCGGGGGGGCGGGAGATACGCAGTATTTT. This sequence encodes CASSFSGGAGDTQYF.

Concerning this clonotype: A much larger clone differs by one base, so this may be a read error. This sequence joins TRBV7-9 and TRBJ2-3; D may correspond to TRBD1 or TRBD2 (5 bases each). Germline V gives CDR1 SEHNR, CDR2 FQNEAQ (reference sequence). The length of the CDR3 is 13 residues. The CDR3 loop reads CASSPEGTGTQYF. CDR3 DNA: TGTGCCAGCAGCCCCGAGGGAACAGGTACGCAGTATTTT.

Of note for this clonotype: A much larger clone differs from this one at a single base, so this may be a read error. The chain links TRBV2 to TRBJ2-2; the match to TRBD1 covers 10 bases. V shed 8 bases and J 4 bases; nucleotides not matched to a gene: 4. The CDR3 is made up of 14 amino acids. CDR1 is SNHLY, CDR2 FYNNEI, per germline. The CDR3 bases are TGTGCCAGCTTGGGACAGGGGCCCACCGGGGAGCTGTTTTTT. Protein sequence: CASLGQGPTGELFF.

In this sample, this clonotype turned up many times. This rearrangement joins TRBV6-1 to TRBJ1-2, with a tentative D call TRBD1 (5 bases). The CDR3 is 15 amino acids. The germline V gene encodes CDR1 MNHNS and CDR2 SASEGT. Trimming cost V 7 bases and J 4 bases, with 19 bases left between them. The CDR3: CASTNLGGVLYGYTF. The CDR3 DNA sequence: TGTGCCAGCACCAACCTCGGGGGGGTCCTCTATGGCTACACCTTC.

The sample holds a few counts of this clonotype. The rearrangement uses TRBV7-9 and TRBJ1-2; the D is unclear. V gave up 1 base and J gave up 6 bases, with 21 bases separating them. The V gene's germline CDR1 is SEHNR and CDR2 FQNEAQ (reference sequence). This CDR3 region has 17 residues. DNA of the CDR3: TGTGCCAGCAGCTTAGGGGCTTTGATGACGGGGAACGATGGCTACACCTTC. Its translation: CASSLGALMTGNDGYTF.

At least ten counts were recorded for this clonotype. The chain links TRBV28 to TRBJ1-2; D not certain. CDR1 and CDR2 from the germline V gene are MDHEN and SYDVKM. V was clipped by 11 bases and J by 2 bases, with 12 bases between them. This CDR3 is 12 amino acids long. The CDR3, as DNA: TGTGCCGTCAAGGCGTCCAACTATGGCTACACCTTC. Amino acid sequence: CAVKASNYGYTF.

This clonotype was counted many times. The CDR3: CASRSEAGNQPQHF. The DNA for the CDR3 is TGTGCCAGCAGGTCTGAGGCTGGCAATCAGCCCCAGCATTTT. This sequence joins TRBV12-3 or TRBV12-4 and TRBJ1-5; D is undetermined. This CDR3 region has 14 residues. The V end lost 6 bases, the J end lost 2 bases, and 11 bases lay between the germline ends.

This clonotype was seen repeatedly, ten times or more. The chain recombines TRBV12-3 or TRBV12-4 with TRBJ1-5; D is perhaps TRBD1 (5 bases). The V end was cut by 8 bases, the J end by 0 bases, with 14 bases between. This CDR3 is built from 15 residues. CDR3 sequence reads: CASGPQTDSNQPQHF. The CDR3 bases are TGTGCCAGCGGCCCCCAGACAGATAGCAATCAGCCCCAGCATTTT.

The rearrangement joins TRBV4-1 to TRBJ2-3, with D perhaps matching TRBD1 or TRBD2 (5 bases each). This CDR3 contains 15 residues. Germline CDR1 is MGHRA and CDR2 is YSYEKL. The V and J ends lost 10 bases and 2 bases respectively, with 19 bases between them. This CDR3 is CATKRGPDDTDTQYF. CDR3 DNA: TGCGCCACTAAGAGGGGACCGGACGACACAGATACGCAGTATTTT.

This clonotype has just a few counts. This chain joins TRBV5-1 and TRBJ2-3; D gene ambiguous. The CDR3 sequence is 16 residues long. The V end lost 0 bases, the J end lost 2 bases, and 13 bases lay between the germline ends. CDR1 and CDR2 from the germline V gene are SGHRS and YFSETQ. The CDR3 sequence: CASSLAGLPDTDTQYF. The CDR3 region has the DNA TGCGCCAGCAGCTTGGCCGGGCTACCTGACACAGATACGCAGTATTTT.

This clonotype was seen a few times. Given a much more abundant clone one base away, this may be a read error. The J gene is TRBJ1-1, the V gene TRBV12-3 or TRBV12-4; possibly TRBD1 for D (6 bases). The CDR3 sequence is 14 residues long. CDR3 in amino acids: CAGSQRTGKGEAFF. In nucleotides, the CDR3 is TGTGCCGGCAGTCAGCGCACAGGGAAGGGTGAAGCTTTCTTT.

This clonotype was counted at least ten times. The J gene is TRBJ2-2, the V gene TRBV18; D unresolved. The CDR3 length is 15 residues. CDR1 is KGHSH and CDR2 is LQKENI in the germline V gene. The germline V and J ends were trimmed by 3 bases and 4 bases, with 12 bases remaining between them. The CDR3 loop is CASSPPNHSTGELFF. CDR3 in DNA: TGTGCCAGCTCACCCCCAAATCATTCCACCGGGGAGCTGTTTTTT.

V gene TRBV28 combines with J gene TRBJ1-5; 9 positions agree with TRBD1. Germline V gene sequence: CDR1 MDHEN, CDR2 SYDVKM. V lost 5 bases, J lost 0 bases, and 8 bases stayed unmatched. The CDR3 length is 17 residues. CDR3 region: CASSRSGQGISNQPQHF. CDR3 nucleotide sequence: TGTGCCAGCAGTCGATCGGGACAGGGAATTAGCAATCAGCCCCAGCATTTT.

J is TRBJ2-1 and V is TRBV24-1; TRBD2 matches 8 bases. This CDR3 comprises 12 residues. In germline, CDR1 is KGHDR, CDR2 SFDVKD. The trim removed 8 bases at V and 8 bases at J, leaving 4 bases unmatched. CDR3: CATKTSGDEQFF. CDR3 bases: TGTGCCACCAAAACTAGCGGCGATGAGCAGTTCTTC.